The T cell receptor (beta chain) described here comes from a study of T cell changes during pregnancy in multiple sclerosis. Measured with immunoSEQ multiplex PCR; TCRdb has only the in-frame clones, and not every one. In the table there are 80,000 or so clones, about 93% of which are singletons. The CDR3 covers 17 residues. After removal of 3 bases from V and 3 bases from J, the junction contained 10 bases not matched to a gene. The germline gives CDR1 MGHRA, CDR2 YSYEKL. The chain links TRBV4-1 to TRBJ1-1; 10 bases map to TRBD1. The source is a female donor in good health, enrolled as a control in a pregnancy study. The material sequenced was peripheral blood, taken in the second trimester of pregnancy. CDR3 bases: TGCGCCAGCAGCCAGGCCCCAGGACAGGGGGAGGACACTGAAGCTTTCTTT. Its translation is CASSQAPGQGEDTEAFF.